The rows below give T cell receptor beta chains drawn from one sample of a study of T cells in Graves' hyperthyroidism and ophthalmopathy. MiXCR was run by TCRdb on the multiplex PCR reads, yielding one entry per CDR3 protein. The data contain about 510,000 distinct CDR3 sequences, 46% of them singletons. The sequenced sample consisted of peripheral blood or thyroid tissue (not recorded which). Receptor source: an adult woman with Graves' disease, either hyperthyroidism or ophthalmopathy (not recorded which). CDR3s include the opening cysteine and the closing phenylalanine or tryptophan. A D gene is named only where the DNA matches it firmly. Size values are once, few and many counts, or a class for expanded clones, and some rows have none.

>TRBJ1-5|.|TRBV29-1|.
TGCAGCGTTGAAGAACTGACTAGCGGGCACGAGCATTTT
CSVEELTSGHEHF
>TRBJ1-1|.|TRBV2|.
TGTGCCAGCGGGGGGGCGCAAGCTTTCTTT
CASGGAQAFF
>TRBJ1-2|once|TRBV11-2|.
TGTGCCAGCAGCACAGGAACTGGAAACACCTTC
CASSTGTGNTF
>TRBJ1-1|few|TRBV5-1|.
TGCGCCAGCAGCTTGGAGGCCCCCGGGGGTGGCACTGAAGCTTTCTTT
CASSLEAPGGGTEAFF
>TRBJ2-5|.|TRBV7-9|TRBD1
TGTGCCAGCATAGCCAGGGGGACAGATCAAGAGACCCAGTACTTC
CASIARGTDQETQYF
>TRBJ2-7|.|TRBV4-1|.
TGCGCCAGCAGACGATACAAGGAAACCTACGAGCAGTACTTC
CASRRYKETYEQYF
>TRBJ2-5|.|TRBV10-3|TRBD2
TGTGCCATCAGTGAGGCGGGACTAGCGGGAGGGGGGACCCAGTACTTC
CAISEAGLAGGGTQYF
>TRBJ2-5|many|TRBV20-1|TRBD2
TGCAGTGCGGTAGCGGGTCGCCAAGAGACCCAGTACTTC
CSAVAGRQETQYF
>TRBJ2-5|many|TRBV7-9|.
TGTGCCAGCAGCTTAAGGGCAGGCGCGGGAGAGACCCAGTACTTC
CASSLRAGAGETQYF
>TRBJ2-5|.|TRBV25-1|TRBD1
TGTGCCAGCAGTGAATTTCGGGACAGAAGGCAAGAGACCCAGTACTTC
CASSEFRDRRQETQYF
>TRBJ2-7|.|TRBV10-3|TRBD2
TGTGCCAGCAGTGAAGGAGGTTGGGGGACTAGCTTCTACGGGCAGTACTTC
CASSEGGWGTSFYGQYF
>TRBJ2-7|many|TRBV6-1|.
TGTGCCAGCAGCGGGGAGAGCCACGAGCAGTACTTC
CASSGESHEQYF
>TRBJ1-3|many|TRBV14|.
TGTGCCAGCAGCCAAGCCATGGGATCTGGAAACACCATATATTTT
CASSQAMGSGNTIYF